These 30 T cell receptor beta chains came from one sample sequenced in a study of blood T cell repertoires in COVID-19. The data were produced by immunoSEQ multiplex PCR, yet TCRdb's version contains in-frame clones alone and is incomplete. The profile shows about 250,000 clones, 85% to 90% of them singletons. The specimen was PBMCs or T cells enriched from blood (not recorded which). The receptor source for this set is a middle-aged man who had recovered from COVID-19.

The rearrangement links TRBV9 to TRBJ2-3; 10 bases are shared with TRBD2. CDR1 and CDR2 (germline): SGDLS, YYNGEE. This CDR3 is built from 15 residues. The J segment lost 5 bases and the V segment lost 0 bases, leaving 3 bases of the junction unmatched. CDR3 loop: CASSVVVAGGDTQYF. As DNA, the CDR3 is TGTGCCAGCAGCGTAGTGGTAGCGGGGGGAGATACGCAGTATTTT.

The chain combines TRBV3-1 (or the pseudogene TRBV3-2) with TRBJ1-4, with D maybe TRBD1 (5 bases). CDR3 size: 15 residues. V lost 0 bases and J lost 7, with 12 bases in between. CDR1 is LGHDT, CDR2 YNNKEL, per germline (reference sequence). This chain's CDR3 is CASSQEGLGTEKLFF. DNA of the CDR3: TGTGCCAGCAGCCAAGAGGGGCTTGGAACTGAAAAACTGTTTTTT.

The chain recombines TRBV19 with TRBJ1-1; 7 positions match TRBD1. The CDR3 is 13 residues long. J gave up 5 bases and V 5 bases, and 5 bases lay outside the gene matches. Germline V gene lookup returns CDR1 LNHDA and CDR2 SQIVND (reference sequence). CDR3 sequence (DNA): TGTGCCAGTAGTTCCGACAGGGCTACTGAAGCTTTCTTT. It translates to CASSSDRATEAFF.

This clone was recorded only once. At the DNA level, this CDR3 is encoded by other sequences in the same sample as well. The chain links TRBV7-2 to TRBJ1-1; D perhaps matches TRBD1 (5 bases). The germline CDR1 and CDR2 sequences are SGHTA and FQGNSA. The V end was cut by 4 bases, the J end by 1 base, with 7 bases between. The CDR3 is 13 residues long. CDR3 DNA sequence: TGTGCCAGCAGCTCCGGACAGAACACTGAAGCTTTCTTT. Protein: CASSSGQNTEAFF.

This chain links TRBV19 with TRBJ2-5; TRBD2 agrees at 7 bases. CDR1 is LNHDA, CDR2 SQIVND, per germline (reference sequence). V lost 1 base to trimming and J lost 2 bases; unmatched junction nucleotides: 4. CDR3 size: 15 residues. Here the CDR3 DNA reads TGTGCCAGTAGTATAGTACGGGGGGAGCAAGAGACCCAGTACTTC. This codes for CASSIVRGEQETQYF.

A single count supports this clone. The chain links TRBV28 to TRBJ2-5; 7 bases line up with TRBD1. Germline assignment: CDR1 MDHEN and CDR2 SYDVKM. This CDR3 is 18 amino acids long. V dropped 6 bases and J dropped 0; count of bases not matched to a gene: 16. This CDR3 reads CASSSGVGQVTYQETQYF. The CDR3 DNA follows: TGTGCCAGCAGCTCTGGGGTTGGACAGGTGACCTACCAAGAGACCCAGTACTTC.

This clone was observed at least ten times. The chain links TRBV27 to TRBJ1-1; weak D call: TRBD1 (5 bases). Germline lookup yields CDR1 MNHEY and CDR2 SMNVEV (reference sequence). Trimming left V 0 bases short and J 3 bases short, with 8 bases between. The CDR3 is 14 residues long. Written as DNA, the CDR3 is TGTGCCAGCAGTTTATCGCGCAGGGACACTGAAGCTTTCTTT. It yields the protein CASSLSRRDTEAFF.

This clone was detected a few times. The chain has TRBV4-2 and TRBJ1-1, with 9 nucleotides matching TRBD1. The length of the CDR3 is 13 residues. The germline V gene has CDR1 LGHNA and CDR2 YNFKEQ. The ends lost 4 bases at V and 8 bases at J; junction bases unmatched: 5. CDR3 loop: CASSPQGAGEAFF. The CDR3 region has the DNA TGTGCCAGCAGCCCACAGGGGGCTGGGGAAGCTTTCTTT.

The chain is built from TRBV6-5 and TRBJ1-2, with 9 nucleotides matching TRBD1. The V segment lost 6 bases and the J segment 7 bases; nucleotides outside the gene matches: 9. Germline V gene lookup returns CDR1 MNHEY and CDR2 SVGAGI. The CDR3 contains 14 residues. The CDR3 loop reads CASRPGTGSLGYTF. The CDR3 DNA is TGTGCCAGCAGACCAGGGACAGGGTCGCTTGGCTACACCTTC.

The rearrangement joins TRBV5-1 to TRBJ2-1, with unresolved D. The CDR3 sequence is 16 residues long. In germline, CDR1 is SGHRS, CDR2 YFSETQ. Trimming left V 4 bases short and J 0 bases short, with 14 bases between. The CDR3 DNA reads as TGCGCCAGCAGCGCGGCCCCTTTGAGCTCCTACAATGAGCAGTTCTTC. It encodes CASSAAPLSSYNEQFF.

This clone was seen a single time. The chain recombines TRBV19 with TRBJ2-3, with 8 bases lining up with TRBD1. The CDR3 extends over 15 amino acids. V shed 6 bases, J shed 0 bases, and the junction held 5 bases outside the gene matches. Germline values: CDR1 LNHDA, CDR2 SQIVND (reference sequence). CDR3: CASSGQGLSTDTQYF. CDR3 in DNA: TGTGCCAGTAGCGGACAGGGTTTGAGCACAGATACGCAGTATTTT.

This chain uses TRBV6-5 with TRBJ2-5; TRBD1 agrees at 8 bases. CDR3 length: 15 amino acids. The germline gives CDR1 MNHEY, CDR2 SVGAGI. V trimming: 5 bases; J trimming: 1 base; junction bases outside the gene matches: 6. The CDR3 loop reads CASSPTGAFQETQYF. The CDR3, as DNA: TGTGCCAGCAGTCCGACAGGGGCGTTCCAAGAGACCCAGTACTTC.

The chain recombines TRBV7-9 with TRBJ1-3, with D perhaps TRBD1 (5 bases). Trimming took 4 bases from V and 4 from J, leaving 11 bases between them. The CDR3 runs to 14 residues. Germline V CDR1 and CDR2: SEHNR, FQNEAQ (reference sequence). CDR3 region: CASSSLYRGNTIYF. CDR3 coding DNA: TGTGCCAGCAGCTCATTATACAGGGGAAACACCATATATTTT.

This clone was seen more than once but under ten times. The chain combines TRBV7-8 with TRBJ1-5; 7 positions agree with TRBD1. J was trimmed by 6 bases and V by 3 bases; bases with no gene match: 8. Germline V gives CDR1 SGHVS, CDR2 FQNEAQ. The CDR3 is made up of 15 amino acids. The DNA for the CDR3 is TGTGCCAGCAGCTTCGACAGGGTAGGGAGTCAGCCCCAGCATTTT. Translating gives CASSFDRVGSQPQHF.

The chain employs TRBV30 and TRBJ2-5, with 10 bases matching TRBD1. Germline CDR1 is GTSNPN and CDR2 is SVGIG (reference sequence). V trimming: 5 bases; J trimming: 5 bases; junction bases outside the gene matches: 14. CDR3 size: 16 residues. The CDR3: CAWSPGQGQYTETQYF. CDR3 nucleotides: TGTGCCTGGTCCCCGGGACAGGGGCAATATACGGAGACCCAGTACTTC. Filled out from reference TRBV30 and TRBJ2-5, the complete variable domain reads SQTIHQWPATLVQPVGSPLSLECTVEGTSNPNLYWYRQAAGRGLQLLFYSVGIGQISSEVPQNLSASRPQDRQFILSSKKLLLSDSGFYLCAWSPGQGQYTETQYFGPGTRLLVL.

This sequence joins TRBV19 and TRBJ2-3, with 12 bases fitting TRBD2. J was trimmed by 4 bases and V by 3 bases; bases with no gene match: 2. CDR1 and CDR2 (germline): LNHDA, SQIVND (reference sequence). The CDR3 has 15 amino acids. The DNA for the CDR3 is TGTGCCAGTAGTATTTCTAGCGGGGGGGCAGATACGCAGTATTTT. Its translation is CASSISSGGADTQYF.

The V and J genes are TRBV27 and TRBJ2-1, with TRBD2 identical over 9 bases. Trimming removed 2 bases from V and 3 bases from J; junction bases left unmatched: 14. The germline V gene has CDR1 MNHEY and CDR2 SMNVEV (reference sequence). The CDR3 is made up of 19 amino acids. CDR3 nucleotides: TGTGCCAGCAGTTTACCGAATGGGACAGCGGGGGGAAACTACAATGAGCAGTTCTTC. Protein sequence: CASSLPNGTAGGNYNEQFF.

This clone appeared a few times. V is TRBV4-2 and J is TRBJ2-7, with 10 positions matching TRBD2. Looked up from germline, CDR1 is LGHNA and CDR2 is YNFKEQ. J lost 2 bases, V lost 4 bases, and 5 bases had no gene match. This CDR3 spans 15 amino acids. The CDR3 protein is CASSPRSGGAYEQYF. The CDR3 bases are TGTGCCAGCAGCCCGCGGAGCGGGGGGGCCTACGAGCAGTACTTC.

The chain couples TRBV18 to TRBJ2-3; 13 bases are a match to TRBD2. Germline V gene data show CDR1 as KGHSH and CDR2 as LQKENI. The V gene end was trimmed by 4 bases and the J gene end by 4 bases; junction bases not matched to a gene: 2. This CDR3 has 15 residues. The CDR3 reads CASSLLAGGADTQYF. DNA for the CDR3: TGTGCCAGCTCACTACTAGCGGGGGGGGCAGATACGCAGTATTTT.

The CDR3 region is CAWRIGLAGGNEQFF. The CDR3 DNA sequence: TGTGCCTGGAGGATCGGACTAGCGGGTGGCAATGAGCAGTTCTTC. The chain couples TRBV30 to TRBJ2-1; 11 bases align to TRBD2. CDR3 length: 15 residues. After removal of 3 bases from V and 6 bases from J, the junction contained 7 bases not matched to a gene. Germline V lookup: CDR1 GTSNPN, CDR2 SVGIG (reference sequence).

This clone was recorded only once. The chain has TRBV11-2 and TRBJ2-1, with TRBD2 as a possible D gene (7 bases). Germline V gene data show CDR1 as SGHAT and CDR2 as FQNNGV. The CDR3 loop spans 13 amino acids. Trimming pared 4 bases from V and 7 bases from J, leaving 11 bases between. CDR3 protein: CASSWGRGNEQFF. The CDR3 DNA is TGTGCCAGCAGCTGGGGGCGGGGGAATGAGCAGTTCTTC.

This chain connects TRBV10-3 to TRBJ2-1, with D perhaps TRBD1 (5 bases). The V gene's germline CDR1 is ENHRY and CDR2 SYGVKD. V was cut by 1 base and J by 0 bases, with 7 bases left in between. The CDR3 contains 15 residues. The CDR3 reads CAISEYRGSYNEQFF. In DNA, the CDR3 is TGTGCCATCAGTGAGTATAGGGGCTCCTACAATGAGCAGTTCTTC.

The chain uses TRBV6-2 or TRBV6-3 and TRBJ2-3, with 7 bases lining up with TRBD2. This CDR3 region has 17 residues. Trimming cost V 6 bases and J 0 bases; bases outside gene matches: 12. Germline V gene sequence: CDR1 MNHEY, CDR2 SVGEGT. In DNA form, the CDR3 reads TGTGCCAGCAGCCCTAGGCGCGGGGGACCCAGCACAGATACGCAGTATTTT. This encodes CASSPRRGGPSTDTQYF.

The V gene is TRBV3-1 (or the pseudogene TRBV3-2), the J gene TRBJ1-2; D may be TRBD1 (5 bases). V shed 3 bases and J shed 3 bases, with 14 bases lying between them. CDR1 and CDR2 from the germline V gene are LGHDT and YNNKEL (reference sequence). The CDR3 has 15 residues. The CDR3 loop reads CASSQPWGEDYGYTF. CDR3 in DNA: TGTGCCAGCAGCCAGCCTTGGGGGGAGGACTATGGCTACACCTTC.

The gene calls are TRBV6-2 or TRBV6-3 and TRBJ1-5, with 7 positions matching TRBD1. The CDR3 contains 16 residues. Trimming at V came to 5 bases and at J to 3 bases, leaving 10 bases not matched to a gene. Per germline, CDR1 MNHEY and CDR2 SVGEGT. The CDR3 spells CASSITRGQANQPQHF. The CDR3 region has the DNA TGTGCCAGCAGTATTACTCGAGGACAGGCCAATCAGCCCCAGCATTTT.

The genes are TRBV19 and TRBJ2-7, with 11 bases fitting TRBD2. The CDR3 covers 16 residues. The trim removed 3 bases at V and 6 bases at J, leaving 10 bases unmatched. Germline lookup yields CDR1 LNHDA and CDR2 SQIVND (reference sequence). Here the CDR3 reads CASSIDRGLAGGEQYF. The CDR3 DNA reads as TGTGCCAGTAGTATCGATCGGGGGCTAGCGGGAGGCGAGCAGTACTTC.

This clone was seen only once. The V and J genes are TRBV18 and TRBJ1-2; maybe TRBD1 (6 bases). Germline assignment: CDR1 KGHSH and CDR2 LQKENI. With 1 base removed from V and 2 bases from J, the gap between germline ends came to 11 bases. This CDR3 comprises 15 residues. The DNA for the CDR3 is TGTGCCAGCTCACCACTCGAGGACAGCAACTATGGCTACACCTTC. Protein sequence: CASSPLEDSNYGYTF. Full variable domain (remainder filled in from reference TRBV18 and TRBJ1-2): NAGVMQNPRHLVRRRGQEARLRCSPMKGHSHVYWYRQLPEEGLKFMVYLQKENIIDESGMPKERFSAEFPKEGPSILRIQQVVRGDSAAYFCASSPLEDSNYGYTFGSGTRLTVV.

The chain carries TRBV24-1 and TRBJ2-2; weak D call: TRBD2 (5 bases). The CDR3 contains 17 residues. Germline V lookup: CDR1 KGHDR, CDR2 SFDVKD. Trimming pared 4 bases from V and 1 base from J, leaving 15 bases between. CDR3: CATSDRRRRQNTGELFF. In DNA form, the CDR3 reads TGTGCCACCAGTGACCGTCGGAGGAGGCAGAACACCGGGGAGCTGTTTTTT.

This clone was counted between two and nine times. The rearrangement links TRBV28 to TRBJ1-1, with unresolved D. This CDR3 has 14 amino acids. Germline V gene lookup returns CDR1 MDHEN and CDR2 SYDVKM. The germline V and J ends were trimmed by 10 bases and 3 bases, with 18 bases remaining between them. The CDR3, as DNA: TGTGCCACCCGCCCTGCCCGGGAGCACACTGAAGCTTTCTTT. This translates into CATRPAREHTEAFF.

This clone was seen a few times. The rearrangement links TRBV29-1 to TRBJ2-3, with 9 bases aligning to TRBD2. CDR1 is SQVTM and CDR2 is ANQGSEA in the germline V gene. The CDR3 sequence is 14 residues long. V was pared by 7 bases and J by 10 bases, with 15 bases of the junction left unmatched. The chain's CDR3 is CSAFQGAGGSPQYF. The DNA for the CDR3 is TGCAGCGCATTTCAAGGGGCGGGGGGGTCGCCGCAGTATTTT.